One and the same sample provided the 6 T cell receptor beta chains below, sequenced in a study of post-analysis software for immune sequencing data. Unique molecular identifiers were built into the TCR beta cDNA libraries. TCRdb recomputed calls from the PCR reads with MiXCR, one row per CDR3 protein. The sample records more than 500,000 distinct CDR3 sequences, 34% being singletons. Study-wide results and caveats: In patients, TRBV5-6, TRBV5-1 and TRBV20-1 belonged to five TRBV segments found more frequently than in controls.

No cognate antigen is known for these TCRs. Input material: blood. All receptors come from a girl under 18 with multiple sclerosis.

The V call is TRBV7-8, the J call TRBJ2-7, with D possibly being TRBD2 (7 bases). V shed 4 bases and J shed 0 bases, with 10 bases lying between them. This CDR3 spans 14 amino acids. Per germline, CDR1 SGHVS and CDR2 FQNEAQ. The CDR3 region is CASSWGGSSYEQYF. The CDR3 nucleotides are TGTGCCAGCAGCTGGGGGGGCAGCTCCTACGAGCAGTACTTC.

CDR3 sequence: CASSPREGTDTQYF. As DNA, the CDR3 is TGTGCCAGCAGCCCCCGGGAGGGGACAGATACGCAGTATTTT. The chain uses TRBV13 and TRBJ2-3, with 8 bases fitting TRBD2. CDR3 length equals 14 residues. The germline gives CDR1 PRHDT, CDR2 FYEKMQ (reference sequence). V trimming: 5 bases; J trimming: 3 bases; junction bases outside the gene matches: 4.

The gene calls are TRBV27 and TRBJ1-1, with D unresolved. Trimming removed 6 bases at V and 0 bases at J, with 11 bases between. CDR1 is MNHEY, CDR2 SMNVEV, per germline (reference sequence). This CDR3 region has 14 residues. The CDR3 coding sequence is TGTGCCAGCAGGTCGACGGCGATGAACACTGAAGCTTTCTTT. Its protein product is CASRSTAMNTEAFF.

This clonotype was seen just once. J is TRBJ1-5 and V is TRBV5-1; 10 bases are a match to TRBD1. This CDR3 has 15 amino acids. The junction had 6 bases not matched to a gene; V was cut back by 3 bases and J by 6 bases. Germline V CDR1 and CDR2: SGHRS, YFSETQ. CDR3 amino acids: CASSSGTGAAQPQHF. The CDR3 coding sequence is TGCGCCAGCAGCTCCGGGACAGGGGCTGCTCAGCCCCAGCATTTT.

The gene calls are TRBV6-1 and TRBJ2-3; D is uncertain. Trimming cost V 2 bases and J 2 bases, with 8 bases left between them. CDR3 length equals 14 residues. Germline-derived CDR1 and CDR2 are MNHNS and SASEGT. The CDR3 DNA sequence: TGTGCCAGCAGTGAATACGTCTCCACAGATACGCAGTATTTT. Its translation: CASSEYVSTDTQYF.

V is TRBV29-1 and J is TRBJ2-5, with no clear D. The CDR3 contains 11 residues. With 4 bases removed from V and 3 bases from J, the gap between germline ends came to 6 bases. The germline V gene has CDR1 SQVTM and CDR2 ANQGSEA. The CDR3 nucleotides are TGCAGCGTTGGACGAGAAGAGACCCAGTACTTC. This gives the protein CSVGREETQYF.